These 7 T cell receptor beta chains were sequenced from one sample in a study of radiation and T cells in renal cell carcinoma. Clones were sequenced by immunoSEQ multiplex PCR, and TCRdb holds only the in-frame ones, with some missing. The table lists 60,000 to 95,000 clones, around four fifths of them singletons. As to time point: blood 4 weeks post-SBRT, at nephrectomy. Treatment denoted: 15 Gy SBRT to primary tumor, nephrectomy 4 weeks later. The specimen comprised blood, sampled from a patient whose treatment included radiotherapy and nephrectomy. The receptors were sampled from a woman aged 55 to 70 with renal cell carcinoma.

The rearrangement uses TRBV5-1 and TRBJ1-4; D uncertain. The germline V gene encodes CDR1 SGHRS and CDR2 YFSETQ. CDR3 length: 15 residues. V gave up 1 base and J gave up 0 bases, with 7 bases separating them. CDR3 in DNA: TGCGCCAGCAGCTTGTCGAGTGCAACTAATGAAAAACTGTTTTTT. Protein: CASSLSSATNEKLFF.

V and J are TRBV19 and TRBJ2-7; 8 nucleotides line up with TRBD1. V trimming: 5 bases; J trimming: 2 bases; junction bases outside the gene matches: 5. CDR3 length: 14 residues. Germline values: CDR1 LNHDA, CDR2 SQIVND (reference sequence). The CDR3 region is CASSPDRVPYEQYF. The CDR3 bases are TGTGCCAGTAGTCCGGACAGGGTCCCCTACGAGCAGTACTTC.

The chain carries TRBV6-4 and TRBJ2-3, with D perhaps matching TRBD2 (6 bases). The V end lost 3 bases, the J end lost 4 bases, and 17 bases lay between the germline ends. Germline CDR1 reads MRHNA; CDR2 reads SNTAGT. CDR3 length equals 16 residues. In DNA, the CDR3 is TGTGCCAGCAGTGAGGAGGGTGCCTCCCTAGCAGATACGCAGTATTTT. Amino acids: CASSEEGASLADTQYF.

The CDR3 DNA follows: TGTGCCAGCAGCGTCCAATTGAACACTGAAGCTTTCTTT. It translates to CASSVQLNTEAFF. The chain uses TRBV9 and TRBJ1-1; D gene ambiguous. Germline V gene sequence: CDR1 SGDLS, CDR2 YYNGEE. The CDR3 length is 13 residues. V was trimmed by 2 bases and J by 0 bases, leaving 5 bases between them.

The chain uses TRBV19 and TRBJ1-1; D gene ambiguous. Germline values: CDR1 LNHDA, CDR2 SQIVND (reference sequence). Trimming removed 6 bases at V and 3 bases at J, with 11 bases between. This CDR3 comprises 13 residues. The CDR3 is CASSSSWDTEAFF. The CDR3 bases are TGTGCCAGTAGCAGCAGCTGGGACACTGAAGCTTTCTTT.

V is TRBV7-2 and J is TRBJ2-3; 13 nucleotides line up with TRBD2. The ends lost 5 bases at V and 8 bases at J; junction bases unmatched: 4. Germline loops: CDR1 SGHTA, CDR2 FQGNSA. The CDR3 consists of 14 residues. In DNA form, the CDR3 reads TGTGCCAGCAGCCAAACTAGCGGGGGGGGTACGCAGTATTTT. It translates to CASSQTSGGGTQYF. The full variable domain, in which reference TRBV7-2 and TRBJ2-3 provide the parts outside the CDR3, is GAGVSQSPSNKVTEKGKDVELRCDPISGHTALYWYRQSLGQGLEFLIYFQGNSAPDKSGLPSDRFSAERTGGSVSTLTIQRTQQEDSAVYLCASSQTSGGGTQYFGPGTRLTVL.

The chain links TRBV10-2 to TRBJ2-7; D unresolved. CDR1 and CDR2 (germline): WSHSY, SAAADI. CDR3 size: 14 residues. V was trimmed by 1 base and J by 0 bases, leaving 7 bases between them. CDR3 in amino acids: CASSELSSSYEQYF. In DNA form, the CDR3 reads TGCGCCAGCAGTGAGTTATCTTCCTCCTACGAGCAGTACTTC.